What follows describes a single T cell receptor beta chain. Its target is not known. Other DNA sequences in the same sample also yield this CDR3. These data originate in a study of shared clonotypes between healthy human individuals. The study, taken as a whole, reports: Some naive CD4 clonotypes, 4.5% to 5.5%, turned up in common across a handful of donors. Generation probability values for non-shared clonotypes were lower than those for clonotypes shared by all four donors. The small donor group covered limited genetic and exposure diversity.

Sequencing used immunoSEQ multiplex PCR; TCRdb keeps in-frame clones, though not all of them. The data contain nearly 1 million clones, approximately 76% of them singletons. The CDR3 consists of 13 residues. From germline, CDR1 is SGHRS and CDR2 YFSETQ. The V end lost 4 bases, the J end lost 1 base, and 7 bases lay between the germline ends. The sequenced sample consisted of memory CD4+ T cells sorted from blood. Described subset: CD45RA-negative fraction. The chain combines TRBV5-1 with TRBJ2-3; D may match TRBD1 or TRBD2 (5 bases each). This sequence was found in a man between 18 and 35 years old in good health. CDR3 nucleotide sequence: TGCGCCAGCAGCCGGGACGGCACAGATACGCAGTATTTT. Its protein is CASSRDGTDTQYF. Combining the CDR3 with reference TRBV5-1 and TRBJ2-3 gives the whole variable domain KAGVTQTPRYLIKTRGQQVTLSCSPISGHRSVSWYQQTPGQGLQFLFEYFSETQRNKGNFPGRFSGRQFSNSRSEMNVSTLELGDSALYLCASSRDGTDTQYFGPGTRLTVL.